Listed below are T cell receptor beta chains from one sample, sequenced in a study of CD8 T cells in ankylosing spondylitis. Using its own MiXCR run on the 5' RACE reads, TCRdb lists one record per CDR3 protein. The sample shows 150,000 or so distinct CDR3 sequences, around 32% of them seen only once. Input material: synovial fluid, either unsorted or a sorted T cell fraction (not recorded which). These TCRs come from a male donor with ankylosing spondylitis. Each CDR3 is given with its conserved first and last residue. The D gene is left open where the match is weak.

J	V	D	CDR3
TRBJ2-6	TRBV7-2	.	CASSGGAGRSGANVLTF
TRBJ2-7	TRBV7-2	TRBD2	CASSVSGGYSYEQYF
TRBJ1-1	TRBV20-1	.	CSASHTEAFF
TRBJ2-3	TRBV6-5	.	CASSYSWGATDTQYF
TRBJ2-3	TRBV28	.	CASSVSGSDTQYF
TRBJ2-1	TRBV20-1	TRBD2	CSAPRRGEIYNEQFF
TRBJ2-7	TRBV28	TRBD1	CASSETGGAYEQYF
TRBJ1-1	TRBV18	.	CASSPRQEATEAFF
TRBJ2-7	TRBV5-1	TRBD2	CASSLLAGYRNEQYF
TRBJ1-4	TRBV29-1	.	CSVEGGPSEKLFF
TRBJ1-1	TRBV6-5	.	CASTRFGAEAFF
TRBJ2-5	TRBV12-3/TRBV12-4	.	CASSPRAGREETQYF
TRBJ2-3	TRBV20-1	TRBD2	CSWNPGTNQYF
TRBJ1-2	TRBV28	.	CASSLPYYGYTF
TRBJ2-5	TRBV7-7	.	CASSPLGVGETQYF
TRBJ2-7	TRBV11-2	.	CASSLIGYSSYEQYF
TRBJ2-7	TRBV12-3/TRBV12-4	.	CASSFTGSSYEQYF
TRBJ1-1	TRBV3-1	.	CASSHWDLNTEAFF
TRBJ2-2	TRBV7-8	TRBD2	CASSPTSANTGELFF
TRBJ1-6	TRBV6-6	.	CASSWVEGNSPLHF
TRBJ2-7	TRBV20-1	TRBD1	CSAARTGPTYEQYF
TRBJ2-3	TRBV24-1	.	CATSDSRQVPNTQYF
TRBJ2-7	TRBV3-1	TRBD2	CASSRSGAGGDEQYF
TRBJ2-3	TRBV5-1	TRBD2	CASSAGTSGSSDTQYF
TRBJ1-1	TRBV6-5	.	CASSYSGGGTEAFF
TRBJ1-2	TRBV6-1	TRBD1	CATRQGASYGYTF
TRBJ1-1	TRBV12-3/TRBV12-4	.	CASSFAEAFF
TRBJ2-2	TRBV18	.	CASSPMRADITGELFF
TRBJ2-2	TRBV5-1	.	CASSSREPGELFF
TRBJ2-5	TRBV5-1	.	CASSFQYQETQYF
TRBJ2-3	TRBV5-1	.	CASSLPADTQYF